Below, 3 T cell receptor beta chains from the same sample are listed, as sequenced in a study of OX40 agonist ivuxolimab in advanced cancers. Data came from immunoSEQ multiplex PCR; TCRdb stores just in-frame clones and leaves some out. The data contain 72,000 or so clones, more than 65% of them singletons. The sample here was CD4+ or CD8+ T cells sorted from blood, taken in a trial of the OX40 agonist ivuxolimab. The receptor set was obtained from an adult with an advanced solid tumor such as melanoma, head and neck, liver or kidney cancer.

Comment on this clone: The sample holds other DNA sequences that translate to the same CDR3. The chain joins TRBV5-6 to TRBJ1-1, with D tentatively TRBD1 (5 bases). With 4 bases removed from V and 5 bases from J, the gap between germline ends came to 18 bases. The CDR3 has 15 residues. Germline lookup yields CDR1 SGHDT and CDR2 YYEEEE. The CDR3 DNA reads as TGTGCCAGCAGCATCGGGACGGACGTGCTTACTGAAGCTTTCTTT. Translation: CASSIGTDVLTEAFF.

The chain couples TRBV19 to TRBJ2-2; 7 bases agree with TRBD1. The CDR3 is 14 residues long. V lost 3 bases to trimming and J lost 6 bases; unmatched junction nucleotides: 4. CDR1 is LNHDA, CDR2 SQIVND, per germline (reference sequence). CDR3 amino acids: CASSMTGFAGELFF. The CDR3 DNA is TGTGCCAGTAGTATGACAGGGTTCGCCGGGGAGCTGTTTTTT.

The V call is TRBV7-9, the J call TRBJ2-5, with 8 bases aligning to TRBD2. This CDR3 region has 14 residues. With 5 bases clipped from V and 1 base from J, the junction kept 3 bases outside the gene matches. Germline V gene sequence: CDR1 SEHNR, CDR2 FQNEAQ (reference sequence). DNA of the CDR3: TGTGCCAGCAGCCCGGGGGGGGGCCAAGAGACCCAGTACTTC. This encodes CASSPGGGQETQYF.